The next 21 T cell receptor beta chains were all read from a single sample in a study of OX40 agonist ivuxolimab in advanced cancers. Here immunoSEQ multiplex PCR was the method, and the copy in TCRdb shows in-frame clones only, minus some. The table lists 55,000 to 95,000 clones, 88% of them singletons. Source: CD4+ or CD8+ T cells sorted from blood, taken in a trial of the OX40 agonist ivuxolimab. The origin of the receptors is an adult with an advanced solid tumor such as melanoma, head and neck, liver or kidney cancer.

CDR3 loop: CASSPRRGLAGAGDEQFF. CDR3 DNA: TGTGCCAGCAGCCCCAGAAGGGGACTAGCGGGAGCGGGGGATGAGCAGTTCTTC. The chain has TRBV4-2 and TRBJ2-1; 14 bases align to TRBD2. The J segment lost 8 bases and the V segment lost 4 bases, leaving 13 bases of the junction unmatched. The V gene's germline CDR1 is LGHNA and CDR2 YNFKEQ. CDR3 length: 18 amino acids.

The chain carries TRBV9 and TRBJ1-4; TRBD1 matches at 11 bases. This CDR3 region has 14 residues. Per the germline V gene, CDR1 is SGDLS and CDR2 is YYNGEE. The junction had 7 bases not matched to a gene; V was cut back by 3 bases and J by 12 bases. The CDR3 loop reads CASSAPGQGGELFF. The CDR3 bases are TGTGCCAGCAGCGCACCGGGACAGGGGGGAGAACTGTTTTTT.

The chain recombines TRBV28 with TRBJ1-6; D not resolved. This CDR3 has 17 residues. Germline V gene sequence: CDR1 MDHEN, CDR2 SYDVKM. Trimming took off 4 bases at V and 0 bases at J, with 13 bases between the two ends. In DNA form, the CDR3 reads TGTGCCAGCAGTTCGGGGATTCCTAGCTCCTATAATTCACCCCTCCACTTT. Protein product: CASSSGIPSSYNSPLHF. The full variable domain, its missing parts supplied by reference TRBV28 and TRBJ1-6, is DVKVTQSSRYLVKRTGEKVFLECVQDMDHENMFWYRQDPGLGLRLIYFSYDVKMKEKGDIPEGYSVSREKKERFSLILESASTNQTSMYLCASSSGIPSSYNSPLHFGNGTRLTVT.

The genes are TRBV19 and TRBJ2-1, with 9 nucleotides matching TRBD1. V shed 3 bases and J 5 bases; nucleotides not matched to a gene: 5. Germline V gene lookup returns CDR1 LNHDA and CDR2 SQIVND (reference sequence). The CDR3 sequence is 15 residues long. The CDR3 nucleotides read TGTGCCAGTAGTATGACAGGGGGGGGGAACAATGAGCAGTTCTTC. Protein product: CASSMTGGGNNEQFF.

The genes are TRBV28 and TRBJ1-5; D remains unclear. V was shortened by 6 bases and J by 4 bases, with 10 bases between the two germline ends. The CDR3 is 13 amino acids. Germline assignment: CDR1 MDHEN and CDR2 SYDVKM. CDR3 sequence (DNA): TGTGCCAGCAGGCCCCCTAAGAATCAGCCCCAGCATTTT. It codes for CASRPPKNQPQHF.

The J gene is TRBJ2-7, the V gene TRBV5-5; 9 bases fit TRBD1. The germline V gene has CDR1 SGHKS and CDR2 YYEKEE (reference sequence). This CDR3 contains 17 residues. V dropped 5 bases and J dropped 6; count of bases not matched to a gene: 18. For the CDR3, the DNA is TGTGCCAGCAGTCCAACCTTTAGTTGGGACAGGGAGGGCGAGCAGTACTTC. Protein: CASSPTFSWDREGEQYF.

The CDR3 loop is CASTRTGANEQYF. The CDR3, as DNA: TGTGCCAGCACCCGGACAGGGGCCAACGAGCAGTACTTC. The chain joins TRBV6-1 to TRBJ2-7, with 9 bases identical to TRBD1. J gave up 5 bases and V 7 bases, and 6 bases lay outside the gene matches. Germline loops: CDR1 MNHNS, CDR2 SASEGT. The length of the CDR3 is 13 residues.

This sequence joins TRBV27 and TRBJ1-4; 9 nucleotides line up with TRBD1. The CDR3 runs to 16 residues. Germline values: CDR1 MNHEY, CDR2 SMNVEV (reference sequence). Trimming cost V 5 bases and J 3 bases; bases outside gene matches: 7. CDR3 bases: TGTGCCAGCAGTCTAACCCGACAGGGGGCTAATGAAAAACTGTTTTTT. Translating it yields CASSLTRQGANEKLFF.

J is TRBJ2-3 and V is TRBV6-5, with D uncertain. The V and J ends lost 4 bases and 4 bases respectively, with 3 bases between them. The CDR3 has 11 residues. From germline, CDR1 is MNHEY and CDR2 SVGAGI. The CDR3 protein is CASSFADTQYF. In DNA, the CDR3 is TGTGCCAGCAGTTTCGCAGATACGCAGTATTTT.

This clone showed up just once. J is TRBJ2-1 and V is TRBV19; 11 bases align to TRBD2. J was trimmed by 4 bases and V by 6 bases; bases with no gene match: 8. There are 16 residues in the CDR3. Germline CDR1 reads LNHDA; CDR2 reads SQIVND (reference sequence). The CDR3: CASRPPLAGGYNEQFF. DNA for the CDR3: TGTGCCAGTAGACCCCCCCTAGCGGGGGGATACAATGAGCAGTTCTTC.

This clone appeared once. The rearrangement links TRBV11-3 to TRBJ2-5; D is ambiguous. Germline V lookup: CDR1 SGHNT, CDR2 YENEEA. The CDR3 has 12 amino acids. The V end lost 0 bases, the J end lost 6 bases, and 5 bases lay between the germline ends. The CDR3 DNA sequence: TGTGCCAGCAGCTTAGATGGGCAGACCCAGTACTTC. It specifies CASSLDGQTQYF.

The chain joins TRBV19 to TRBJ2-6; 11 bases align to TRBD1. Germline V CDR1 and CDR2: LNHDA, SQIVND (reference sequence). Germline trimming cut 3 bases from V and 2 bases from J; bases unmatched to any gene: 3. The CDR3 extends over 17 amino acids. CDR3 protein: CASSIRTGGPGANVLTF. The CDR3 DNA reads as TGTGCCAGTAGTATCCGGACAGGGGGCCCTGGGGCCAACGTCCTGACTTTC.

The sample holds one count of this clone. The chain is built from TRBV10-3 and TRBJ2-5, with TRBD2 matching over 7 bases. CDR3 size: 14 residues. Germline V CDR1 and CDR2: ENHRY, SYGVKD. With 2 bases clipped from V and 4 bases from J, the junction kept 4 bases outside the gene matches. The CDR3 is CAISERASGETQYF. The DNA of the CDR3 is TGTGCCATCAGTGAGAGGGCTAGCGGAGAGACCCAGTACTTC.

This clone was detected only once. The chain joins TRBV13 to TRBJ2-7; 8 bases agree with TRBD2. Losses at the gene ends were 8 bases for V and 6 bases for J; bases not matched to a gene: 12. CDR3 size: 14 residues. Germline V gene lookup returns CDR1 PRHDT and CDR2 FYEKMQ (reference sequence). The DNA of the CDR3 is TGTGCCAGCCTACGGGGGGGCGTCACGGGCGAGCAGTACTTC. Encoded protein: CASLRGGVTGEQYF.

The chain joins TRBV2 to TRBJ1-1; D ambiguous. V dropped 3 bases and J dropped 0 bases, with 8 bases sitting between them. The CDR3 has 14 amino acids. Germline lookup yields CDR1 SNHLY and CDR2 FYNNEI. The CDR3 region is CASSDTRVNTEAFF. The CDR3 nucleotides are TGTGCCAGCAGTGATACGAGGGTGAACACTGAAGCTTTCTTT.

This clone was seen only a few times. The V call is TRBV27, the J call TRBJ2-1; 7 bases fit TRBD2. Germline lookup yields CDR1 MNHEY and CDR2 SMNVEV (reference sequence). Trimming cost V 5 bases and J 6 bases; bases outside gene matches: 7. CDR3 length: 14 amino acids. This chain's CDR3 is CASSRAGALNEQFF. The CDR3 nucleotides are TGTGCCAGCAGTAGGGCGGGAGCCCTCAATGAGCAGTTCTTC.

The genes are TRBV27 and TRBJ1-2; 8 nucleotides match TRBD1. CDR1 MNHEY and CDR2 SMNVEV come from the germline V gene (reference sequence). Trimming took 2 bases from V and 3 from J; bases not matched to a gene: 8. The CDR3 is 16 residues long. CDR3 in DNA: TGTGCCAGCAGTTTAATCCAGCGACAGGGGTACTATGGCTACACCTTC. Translation: CASSLIQRQGYYGYTF.

The rearrangement uses TRBV9 and TRBJ2-1, with D perhaps TRBD1 or TRBD2 (6 bases each). The V gene's germline CDR1 is SGDLS and CDR2 YYNGEE. V was cut by 0 bases and J by 0 bases, with 7 bases left in between. The CDR3 contains 15 residues. Written as DNA, the CDR3 is TGTGCCAGCAGCGTAGGGGGGGCCTCCTACAATGAGCAGTTCTTC. The encoded protein is CASSVGGASYNEQFF.

This chain joins TRBV18 and TRBJ1-2; D is ambiguous. The CDR3 contains 17 residues. V was clipped by 6 bases and J by 0 bases, with 20 bases between them. Germline V gene sequence: CDR1 KGHSH, CDR2 LQKENI. In DNA form, the CDR3 reads TGTGCCAGCTCCCTCTTCCGGAGAAGGGATTCTAACTATGGCTACACCTTC. It encodes CASSLFRRRDSNYGYTF.

This chain uses TRBV7-2 with TRBJ2-3, with no clear D. V was trimmed by 1 base and J by 2 bases, leaving 4 bases between them. The CDR3 spans 13 residues. CDR1 SGHTA and CDR2 FQGNSA come from the germline V gene. DNA for the CDR3: TGTGCCAGCAGCTTAGGATACACAGATACGCAGTATTTT. Translating gives CASSLGYTDTQYF.

This CDR3 is CASSVREDSPLHF. The CDR3 DNA reads as TGTGCCAGCAGCGTACGGGAGGATTCACCCCTCCACTTT. The rearrangement joins TRBV9 to TRBJ1-6; no clear D. Germline CDR1 is SGDLS and CDR2 is YYNGEE. The CDR3 contains 13 residues. The V end was cut by 1 base, the J end by 8 bases, with 7 bases between.